This TCR beta chain came from a study of T cell responses to AZD1222 COVID-19 vaccine. Clones were sequenced by immunoSEQ multiplex PCR, and TCRdb holds only the in-frame ones, with some missing. Of 70,000 to 90,000 clones listed, approximately 85% are singletons. CDR1 is LGHNA and CDR2 is YNFKEQ in the germline V gene. The CDR3 spans 15 residues. Trimming pared 5 bases from V and 2 bases from J, leaving 15 bases between. The sample consisted of peripheral blood, taken 28 days after the second AZD1222 dose. The chain uses TRBV4-2 and TRBJ1-1; D is uncertain. This TCR was sampled from an adult who received the AZD1222 COVID-19 vaccine. The CDR3 loop reads CASSNRVGKNTEAFF. The DNA of the CDR3 is TGTGCCAGCAGCAACCGGGTGGGGAAAAACACTGAAGCTTTCTTT.